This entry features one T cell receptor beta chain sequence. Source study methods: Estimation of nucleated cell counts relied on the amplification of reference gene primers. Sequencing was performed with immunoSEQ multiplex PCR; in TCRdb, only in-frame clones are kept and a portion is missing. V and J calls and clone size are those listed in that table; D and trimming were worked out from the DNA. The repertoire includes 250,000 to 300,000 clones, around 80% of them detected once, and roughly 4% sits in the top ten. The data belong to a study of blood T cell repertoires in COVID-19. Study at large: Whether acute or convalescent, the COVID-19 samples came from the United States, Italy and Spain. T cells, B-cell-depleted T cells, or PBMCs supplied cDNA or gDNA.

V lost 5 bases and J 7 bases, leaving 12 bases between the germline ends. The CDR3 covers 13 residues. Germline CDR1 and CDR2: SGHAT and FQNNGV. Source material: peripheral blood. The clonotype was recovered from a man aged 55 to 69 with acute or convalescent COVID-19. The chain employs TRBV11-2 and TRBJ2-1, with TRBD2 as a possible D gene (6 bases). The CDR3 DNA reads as TGTGCCAGCAGCCTCAAAAGCGGGAATGAGCAGTTCTTC. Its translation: CASSLKSGNEQFF.